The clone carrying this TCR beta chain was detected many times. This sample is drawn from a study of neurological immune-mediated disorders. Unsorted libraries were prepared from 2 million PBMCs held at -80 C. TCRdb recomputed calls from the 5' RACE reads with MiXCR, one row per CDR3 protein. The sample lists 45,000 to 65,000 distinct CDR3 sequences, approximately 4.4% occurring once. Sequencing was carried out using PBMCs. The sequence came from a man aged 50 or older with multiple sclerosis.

CDR3 sequence: CASSPWGGAVGETQYF. CDR3 sequence (DNA): TGTGCCAGCAGCCCCTGGGGGGGGGCAGTAGGGGAGACCCAGTACTTC. The genes are TRBV12-3 or TRBV12-4 and TRBJ2-5, with D possibly being TRBD2 (7 bases). The germline V and J ends were trimmed by 6 bases and 5 bases, with 22 bases remaining between them. CDR3 size: 16 residues.